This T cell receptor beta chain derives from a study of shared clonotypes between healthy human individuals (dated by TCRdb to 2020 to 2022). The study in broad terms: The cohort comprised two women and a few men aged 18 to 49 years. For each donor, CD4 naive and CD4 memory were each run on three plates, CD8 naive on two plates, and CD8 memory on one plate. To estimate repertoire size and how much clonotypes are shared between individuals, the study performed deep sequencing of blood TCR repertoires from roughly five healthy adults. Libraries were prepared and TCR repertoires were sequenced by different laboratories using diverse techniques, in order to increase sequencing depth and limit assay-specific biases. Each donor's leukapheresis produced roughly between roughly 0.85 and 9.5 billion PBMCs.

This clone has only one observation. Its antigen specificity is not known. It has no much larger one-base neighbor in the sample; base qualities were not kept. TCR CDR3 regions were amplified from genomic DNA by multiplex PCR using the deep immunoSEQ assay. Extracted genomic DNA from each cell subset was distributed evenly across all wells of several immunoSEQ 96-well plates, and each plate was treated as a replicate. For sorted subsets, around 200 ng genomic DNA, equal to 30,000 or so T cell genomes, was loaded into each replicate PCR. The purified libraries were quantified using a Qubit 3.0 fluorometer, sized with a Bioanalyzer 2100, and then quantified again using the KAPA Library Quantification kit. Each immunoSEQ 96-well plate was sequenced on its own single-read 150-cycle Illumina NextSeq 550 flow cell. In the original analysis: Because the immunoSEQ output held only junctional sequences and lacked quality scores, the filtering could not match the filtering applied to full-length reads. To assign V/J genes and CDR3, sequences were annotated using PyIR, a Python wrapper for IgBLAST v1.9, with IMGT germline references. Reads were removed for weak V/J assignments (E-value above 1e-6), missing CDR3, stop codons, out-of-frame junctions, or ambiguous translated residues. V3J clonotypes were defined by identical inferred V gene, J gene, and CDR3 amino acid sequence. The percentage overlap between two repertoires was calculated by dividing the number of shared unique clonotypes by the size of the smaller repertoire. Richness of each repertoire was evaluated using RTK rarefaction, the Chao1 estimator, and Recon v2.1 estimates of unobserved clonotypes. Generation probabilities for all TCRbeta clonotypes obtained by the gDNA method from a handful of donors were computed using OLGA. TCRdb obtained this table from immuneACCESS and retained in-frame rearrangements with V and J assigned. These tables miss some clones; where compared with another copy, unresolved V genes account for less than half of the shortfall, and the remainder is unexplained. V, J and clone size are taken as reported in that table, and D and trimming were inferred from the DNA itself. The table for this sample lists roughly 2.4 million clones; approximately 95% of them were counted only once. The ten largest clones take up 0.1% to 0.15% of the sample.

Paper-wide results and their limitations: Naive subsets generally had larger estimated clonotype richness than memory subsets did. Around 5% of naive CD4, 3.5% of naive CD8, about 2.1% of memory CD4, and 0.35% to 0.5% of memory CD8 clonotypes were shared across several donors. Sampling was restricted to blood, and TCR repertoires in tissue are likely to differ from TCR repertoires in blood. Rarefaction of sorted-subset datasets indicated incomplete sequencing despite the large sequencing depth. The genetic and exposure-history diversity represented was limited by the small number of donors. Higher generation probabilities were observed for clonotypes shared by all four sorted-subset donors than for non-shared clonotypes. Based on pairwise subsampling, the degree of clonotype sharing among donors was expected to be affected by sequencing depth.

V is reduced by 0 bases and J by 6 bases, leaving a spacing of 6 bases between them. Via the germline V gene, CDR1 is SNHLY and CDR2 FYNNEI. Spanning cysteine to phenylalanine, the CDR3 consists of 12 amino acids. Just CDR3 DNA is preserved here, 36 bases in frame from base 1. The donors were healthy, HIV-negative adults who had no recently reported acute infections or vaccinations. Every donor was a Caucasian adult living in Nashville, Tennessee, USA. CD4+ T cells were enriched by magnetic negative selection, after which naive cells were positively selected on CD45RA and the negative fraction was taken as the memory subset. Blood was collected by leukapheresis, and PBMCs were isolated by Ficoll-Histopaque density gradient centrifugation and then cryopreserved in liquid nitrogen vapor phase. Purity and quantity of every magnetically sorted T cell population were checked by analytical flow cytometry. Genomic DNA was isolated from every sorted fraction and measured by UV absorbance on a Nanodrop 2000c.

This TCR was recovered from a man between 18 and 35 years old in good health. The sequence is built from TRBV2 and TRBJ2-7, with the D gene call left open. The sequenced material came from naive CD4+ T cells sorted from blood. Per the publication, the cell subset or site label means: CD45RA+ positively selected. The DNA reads TGTGCCAGCAGTGAAGCGCTTACCGAGCAGTACTTC. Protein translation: CASSEALTEQYF.